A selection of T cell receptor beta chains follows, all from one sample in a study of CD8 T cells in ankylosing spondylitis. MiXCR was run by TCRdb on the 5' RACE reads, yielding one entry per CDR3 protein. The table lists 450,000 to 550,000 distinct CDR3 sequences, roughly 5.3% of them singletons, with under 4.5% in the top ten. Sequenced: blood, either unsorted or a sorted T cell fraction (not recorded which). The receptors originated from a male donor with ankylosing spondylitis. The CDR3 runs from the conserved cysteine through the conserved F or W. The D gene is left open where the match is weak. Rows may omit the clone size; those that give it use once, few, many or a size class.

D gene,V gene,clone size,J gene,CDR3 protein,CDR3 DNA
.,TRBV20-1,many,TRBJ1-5,CSARGGNNQPQHF,TGCAGTGCTAGGGGGGGCAACAATCAGCCCCAGCATTTT
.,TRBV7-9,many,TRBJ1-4,CASSFGYATNEKLFF,TGTGCCAGCAGCTTTGGATATGCAACTAATGAAAAACTGTTTTTT
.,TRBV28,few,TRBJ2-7,CASSPQGPRYNEQYF,TGTGCCAGCAGTCCCCAGGGACCGCGGTACAACGAGCAGTACTTC
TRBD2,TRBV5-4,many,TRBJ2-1,CASSSTSGGRGDEQFF,TGTGCCAGCAGTTCAACTAGCGGGGGGCGCGGGGATGAGCAGTTCTTC
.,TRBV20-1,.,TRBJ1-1,CSAPENTEAFF,TGCAGTGCTCCAGAAAACACTGAAGCTTTCTTT
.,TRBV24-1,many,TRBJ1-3,CATSDSAFSGNTIYF,TGTGCCACCAGTGATTCTGCCTTCTCTGGAAACACCATATATTTT
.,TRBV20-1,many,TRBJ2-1,CSARDPSDFGEQFF,TGCAGTGCTAGAGACCCCTCGGATTTTGGGGAGCAGTTCTTC
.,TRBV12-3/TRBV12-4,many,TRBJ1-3,CASSLRVGSSGNTIYF,TGTGCCAGCAGTCTACGGGTCGGGAGCTCTGGAAACACCATATATTTT
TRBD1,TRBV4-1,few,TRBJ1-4,CASSQVLGTGGEKLFF,TGCGCCAGCAGCCAAGTTTTAGGGACAGGGGGTGAAAAACTGTTTTTT
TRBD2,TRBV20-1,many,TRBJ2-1,CSARDRGGSSYNEQFF,TGCAGTGCTAGAGATCGTGGCGGGAGCTCCTACAATGAGCAGTTCTTC
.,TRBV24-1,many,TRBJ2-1,CATSDRWLSSYNEQFF,TGTGCCACCAGTGATCGGTGGCTGAGCTCCTACAATGAGCAGTTCTTC
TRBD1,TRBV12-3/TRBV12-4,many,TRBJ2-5,CASRTGPHQETQYF,TGTGCCAGCAGGACAGGGCCCCACCAAGAGACCCAGTACTTC
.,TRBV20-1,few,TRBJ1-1,CSATTGHEGTEAFF,TGCAGTGCGACCACGGGGCATGAGGGGACTGAAGCTTTCTTT
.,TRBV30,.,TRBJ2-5,CAWSRTGMQETQYF,TGTGCCTGGAGTCGTACGGGGATGCAAGAGACCCAGTACTTC
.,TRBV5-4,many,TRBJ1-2,CASSLVAGSSYGYTF,TGTGCCAGCAGCTTGGTAGCTGGATCGAGCTATGGCTACACCTTC
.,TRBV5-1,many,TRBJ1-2,CASSPFSDSRGYTF,TGCGCCAGCAGCCCGTTCTCGGACAGCCGCGGCTACACCTTC
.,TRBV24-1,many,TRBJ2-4,CATSDFRDNLAKNIQYF,TGTGCCACCAGTGATTTCAGGGACAACCTAGCCAAAAACATTCAGTACTTC